A single T cell receptor (beta chain) is shown here with its context. These data originate in a study of blood T cell repertoires in COVID-19. Across the whole study: Acute-phase and convalescent COVID-19 samples originated in the United States, Italy and Spain. PBMCs, B-cell-depleted T cells, or T cells were the source of the cDNA or gDNA that made up the material.

Authors' analysis steps: Estimation of nucleated cell counts relied on the amplification of reference gene primers. TCRdb keeps only in-frame clones here, not all; method: immunoSEQ multiplex PCR. The DNA was the basis for D and trimming; V, J and clone size are from that table. The table has tens of thousands of clones, 75% to 90% seen once. The germline V gene encodes CDR1 SGHTA and CDR2 FQGNSA. The CDR3 consists of 15 residues. The V end was cut by 6 bases, the J end by 0 bases, with 11 bases between. The sample comprised peripheral blood. The chain uses TRBV7-2 and TRBJ1-4, with D possibly being TRBD1 (5 bases). The origin of this receptor is a woman aged 80 or over with active COVID-19. The CDR3 region is CASRESGATNEKLFF. The CDR3 region has the DNA TGTGCCAGCAGGGAATCGGGGGCAACTAATGAAAAACTGTTTTTT.